This passage covers 14 T cell receptor beta chains from one sample sequenced in a study of identical twins. In TCRdb, the 5' RACE reads were re-called with MiXCR into one record per CDR3 protein. Here the sample spans 210,000 or so distinct CDR3 sequences, around a sixth being singletons. This sample was also put to use in a study of T cells expressing NK-cell markers.

Sequenced material: CD8+ T cells sorted from blood. The source is a woman aged 18-29 years in good health.

The V call is TRBV7-3, the J call TRBJ2-7, with a weak D call TRBD1 (5 bases). The CDR3 is made up of 13 amino acids. V was shortened by 0 bases and J by 5 bases, with 8 bases between the two germline ends. Per germline, CDR1 SGHTA and CDR2 FQGTGA. The CDR3 nucleotides are TGTGCCAGCAGCTTAACCAGGGAAAACGAGCAGTACTTC. It specifies CASSLTRENEQYF.

The gene calls are TRBV6-5 and TRBJ2-1; the D gene is possibly TRBD2 (5 bases). V lost 10 bases, J lost 10 bases, and 14 bases lay in between. Germline CDR1 MNHEY, CDR2 SVGAGI. The CDR3 spans 11 residues. The CDR3 nucleotides are TGTGCCACGAGGCTAGGCGGGGAGCAGTTCTTC. This codes for CATRLGGEQFF.

The chain joins TRBV5-1 to TRBJ2-3, with D possibly matching TRBD1 (6 bases). Germline V CDR1 and CDR2: SGHRS, YFSETQ. This CDR3 has 14 residues. The ends were cut back, 4 bases at V and 6 bases at J, with 15 bases in the middle. The CDR3 protein is CASSPFYRADTQYF. The CDR3 nucleotides are TGCGCCAGCAGCCCATTCTACAGGGCGGATACGCAGTATTTT.

The chain couples TRBV25-1 to TRBJ2-7; D not certain. This CDR3 has 12 amino acids. V was pared by 0 bases and J by 5 bases, with 5 bases between. CDR1 is MGHDK, CDR2 SYGVNS, per germline. The CDR3 protein is CASSEYWHEQYF. The CDR3 DNA sequence: TGTGCCAGCAGTGAATATTGGCACGAGCAGTACTTC.

This clonotype has just a few counts. The chain employs TRBV12-3 or TRBV12-4 and TRBJ1-2; a weak D match, TRBD1 (6 bases). The V and J ends lost 3 bases and 6 bases respectively, with 20 bases between them. This CDR3 region has 16 residues. The chain's CDR3 is CASSLGAGREMDGYTF. Here the CDR3 DNA reads TGTGCCAGCAGTTTGGGGGCAGGGAGGGAGATGGATGGCTACACCTTC.

This rearrangement joins TRBV14 to TRBJ1-2; D remains ambiguous. This CDR3 is 14 amino acids long. The germline V and J ends were trimmed by 3 bases and 2 bases, with 10 bases remaining between them. Germline CDR1 and CDR2: SGHDN and FVKESK. CDR3 loop: CASSQGDGNYGYTF. DNA for the CDR3: TGTGCCAGCAGCCAGGGTGACGGGAACTATGGCTACACCTTC.

This clonotype was observed a few times. This chain links TRBV11-2 with TRBJ2-1; maybe TRBD2 (6 bases). CDR1 and CDR2 (germline): SGHAT, FQNNGV. Trimming took 2 bases from V and 3 from J, leaving 11 bases between them. The CDR3 length is 15 residues. The CDR3 DNA follows: TGTGCCAGCAGCTTACGGGACTTAAGCTACAATGAGCAGTTCTTC. Encoded protein: CASSLRDLSYNEQFF. Variable domain in full (rest from reference TRBV11-2 and TRBJ2-1): EAGVAQSPRYKIIEKRQSVAFWCNPISGHATLYWYQQILGQGPKLLIQFQNNGVVDDSQLPKDRFSAERLKGVDSTLKIQPAKLEDSAVYLCASSLRDLSYNEQFFGPGTRLTVL.

This chain connects TRBV20-1 to TRBJ2-5; 9 nucleotides line up with TRBD2. The germline V gene encodes CDR1 DFQATT and CDR2 SNEGSKA (reference sequence). CDR3 length: 17 residues. J lost 5 bases, V lost 1 base, and 14 bases had no gene match. The CDR3 DNA is TGCAGTGCTAGAGCGGAGAATAGCGGGGGCATTTCGGAGACCCAGTACTTC. As protein: CSARAENSGGISETQYF.

This clonotype showed up many times. The V gene is TRBV7-2, the J gene TRBJ2-3; D is unresolved. Germline V gene lookup returns CDR1 SGHTA and CDR2 FQGNSA. The germline V and J ends were trimmed by 1 base and 0 bases, with 5 bases remaining between them. The CDR3 spans 14 residues. This CDR3 is CASSLEGSTDTQYF. As DNA, the CDR3 is TGTGCCAGCAGCTTAGAAGGGAGCACAGATACGCAGTATTTT.

Many counts were recorded for this clonotype. The chain employs TRBV6-2 or TRBV6-3 and TRBJ1-1; D not resolved. The CDR3 loop spans 13 amino acids. Trimming took 2 bases from V and 6 from J, leaving 10 bases between them. CDR1 is MNHEY and CDR2 is SVGEGT in the germline V gene. DNA for the CDR3: TGTGCCAGCAGTTACGCACAGTGGGCTGAAGCTTTCTTT. This translates into CASSYAQWAEAFF.

The J gene is TRBJ2-6, the V gene TRBV6-2 or TRBV6-3; 9 nucleotides line up with TRBD1. Per germline, CDR1 MNHEY and CDR2 SVGEGT. Unmatched junction bases numbered 6, after V lost 6 bases and J lost 0 bases. This CDR3 comprises 17 residues. The CDR3 region is CASRGQGRPSGANVLTF. The CDR3 DNA follows: TGTGCCAGCAGGGGACAGGGCCGCCCCTCTGGGGCCAACGTCCTGACTTTC.

This clonotype came up a few times. V gene TRBV7-9 combines with J gene TRBJ2-7; the match to TRBD1 covers 7 bases. J was trimmed by 1 base and V by 1 base; bases with no gene match: 4. Germline V lookup: CDR1 SEHNR, CDR2 FQNEAQ (reference sequence). The length of the CDR3 is 15 residues. CDR3 region: CASSLVPQGSYEQYF. The CDR3 DNA reads as TGTGCCAGCAGCTTAGTCCCACAGGGGTCCTACGAGCAGTACTTC.

The chain employs TRBV5-1 and TRBJ2-6; D call uncertain. The germline V and J ends were trimmed by 4 bases and 1 base, with 9 bases remaining between them. Germline V gene data show CDR1 as SGHRS and CDR2 as YFSETQ. The CDR3 covers 15 residues. For the CDR3, the DNA is TGCGCCAGCAGCGACAACCAATCTGGGGCCAACGTCCTGACTTTC. This translates into CASSDNQSGANVLTF.

The chain employs TRBV2 and TRBJ1-1; no definite D call. V was cut by 7 bases and J by 1 base, with 7 bases left in between. The CDR3 spans 12 residues. Germline V CDR1 and CDR2: SNHLY, FYNNEI. The CDR3 sequence is CASKIGNTEAFF. In DNA form, the CDR3 reads TGTGCCAGCAAGATTGGGAACACTGAAGCTTTCTTT.